These T cell receptor beta chains were read from a single sample in a study of blood T cells in healthy people across ages. TCRdb passed the 5' RACE reads through MiXCR, listing each CDR3 protein once. The sample contains hundreds of thousands of distinct CDR3 sequences, 20% to 30% of which appear only once. This sample was shared with a second study, whose subject was T cells of mothers and their children.

The sample consisted of blood. The receptors were gathered from a boy under 18 in good health. Both conserved end residues are part of each CDR3. The D gene is left open where the match is weak. Where a row states a size, it is once, few, many or the class of an expanded clone; other rows omit it.

d_gene	v_gene	len	abundance	j_gene	CDR3nt	CDR3aa
NA	TRBV13	18	few	TRBJ1-1	TGTGCCAGCAGCTTAGGCCTAGAAAGTCAGGTTTGGGACACTGAAGCTTTCTTT	CASSLGLESQVWDTEAFF
NA	TRBV5-5	15	NA	TRBJ1-2	TGTGCCAGCAGCCCTACCCGGGGGGCGGACTATGGCTACACCTTC	CASSPTRGADYGYTF
TRBD1	TRBV28	18	NA	TRBJ1-4	TGTGCCAGCAGTTTATCGGGACAGACGGACCACCGGCAAGAAAAACTGTTTTTT	CASSLSGQTDHRQEKLFF
TRBD1	TRBV9	16	NA	TRBJ2-4	TGTGCCAGCAGCGCGGGGGACAGGGGAGGAGGAAACATTCAGTACTTC	CASSAGDRGGGNIQYF
TRBD2	TRBV20-1	14	NA	TRBJ2-5	TGCAGTGCTAGGACTAGCGGGAGGACAGAGACCCAGTACTTC	CSARTSGRTETQYF
TRBD2	TRBV27	19	few	TRBJ2-4	TGTGCCAGCAGTCCCTTCCCTCAGCGGGGGGACCTAGCCAAAAACATTCAGTACTTC	CASSPFPQRGDLAKNIQYF
NA	TRBV5-8	15	NA	TRBJ2-3	TGTGCCAGCAGCTTGGAGGAATTCGGCACAGATACGCAGTATTTT	CASSLEEFGTDTQYF
NA	TRBV20-1	11	NA	TRBJ1-1	TGCAGTGCTAGAGTCTCGGGTGAAGCTTTCTTT	CSARVSGEAFF
TRBD1	TRBV7-2	15	many	TRBJ2-1	TGTGCCAGCAGCCGACGGACAGGGGAAAACTATGAGCAGTTCTTC	CASSRRTGENYEQFF
NA	TRBV7-2	15	NA	TRBJ1-3	TGTGCCAGCAGCTTAGTAATGGAGAGGATCGGGACCATATATTTT	CASSLVMERIGTIYF
NA	TRBV20-1	11	few	TRBJ2-7	TGCAGTGCTCGTAGCGGCTACGAGCAGTACTTC	CSARSGYEQYF
NA	TRBV28	15	NA	TRBJ2-1	TGTGCCAGCAGTTGGCCGTCCGGGGGAAGTTACGAGCAGTTCTTC	CASSWPSGGSYEQFF
NA	TRBV12-3/TRBV12-4	13	NA	TRBJ2-2	TGTGCCAGCACCCGACAGAACACCGGGGAGCTGTTTTTT	CASTRQNTGELFF
NA	TRBV24-1	16	NA	TRBJ2-3	TGTGCCACCAGTGAACCCGGGACGGTCAACACAGATACGCAGTATTTT	CATSEPGTVNTDTQYF
NA	TRBV28	14	NA	TRBJ1-4	TGTGCCGGCAGGGAACTTAACAGGAGTGAAAAACTGTTTTTT	CAGRELNRSEKLFF
TRBD1	TRBV24-1	20	NA	TRBJ2-6	TGTGCCACCAGTGATAAGGAGGGGACAGGGGAATCGAAAGGGGCCAACGTCCTGACTTTC	CATSDKEGTGESKGANVLTF
NA	TRBV20-1	16	NA	TRBJ1-1	TGCAGTGCTAGAGAGGGGGGGAATCTCAGGAACACTGAAGCTTTCTTT	CSAREGGNLRNTEAFF
TRBD2	TRBV6-2/TRBV6-3	14	NA	TRBJ2-3	TGTGCCAGCAGCCGCGGGGGGGCCACAGATACGCAGTATTTT	CASSRGGATDTQYF
TRBD1	TRBV7-9	18	few	TRBJ1-6	TGTGTCAACGCGGGGACAGAGGAGAATAGCTCCTATAATTCACCCCTCCACTTT	CVNAGTEENSSYNSPLHF
NA	TRBV21-1	22	few	TRBJ2-7	TGTGCCAGCAGCAAAAAGATTCCGCGGGGGGCGCATCGCGGGAGCCTCTCCTACGAGCAGTACTTC	CASSKKIPRGAHRGSLSYEQYF
NA	TRBV2	16	NA	TRBJ1-6	TGTGCCAGCAGTGTGCGGGGACCTAACTATAATTCACCCCTCCACTTT	CASSVRGPNYNSPLHF
NA	TRBV20-1	14	few	TRBJ2-1	TGCAGTGCTAGGATGGGACCGGGGAACGATGAGCAGTTCTTC	CSARMGPGNDEQFF
NA	TRBV25-1	13	few	TRBJ2-7	TGTGCCAGCAACTGGACCCCTTATAACGAGCAGTACTTC	CASNWTPYNEQYF
NA	TRBV7-2	13	NA	TRBJ2-7	TGTGCCAGCAGCTCGGCCGGCCGCTACGAGCAGTACTTC	CASSSAGRYEQYF
NA	TRBV20-1	13	few	TRBJ2-1	TGCAGTGCTAGAATGGCCGAGTACAATGAGCAGTTCTTC	CSARMAEYNEQFF
NA	TRBV5-1	15	few	TRBJ2-2	TGCGCCAGCAGCTTGGACGGAATAAACACCGGGGAGCTGTTTTTT	CASSLDGINTGELFF
NA	TRBV27	17	many	TRBJ1-6	TGTGCCAGCAGCCTGGGACTCTTGAGCTCCTATAATTCACCCCTCCACTTT	CASSLGLLSSYNSPLHF
NA	TRBV20-1	13	few	TRBJ1-2	TGCAGTGCTAGGGCGACAGATCCTTATGGCTACACCTTC	CSARATDPYGYTF
NA	TRBV5-1	15	NA	TRBJ2-5	TGCGCCAGCAGCTTGGAGGGGCCCGGTATGGAGACCCAGTACTTC	CASSLEGPGMETQYF
NA	TRBV4-3	15	few	TRBJ2-7	TGCGCCAGCAGCCAAGGGGCTATCCTCTCCTACGAGCAGTACTTC	CASSQGAILSYEQYF
TRBD1	TRBV4-1	15	NA	TRBJ2-7	TGCGCCAGCAGCCAAGGGTGGGACAGATCCTACGAGCAGTACTTC	CASSQGWDRSYEQYF
TRBD2	TRBV7-2	12	few	TRBJ2-5	TGTGCCAGCAGCCCCGGCGGGGGAACCCAGTACTTC	CASSPGGGTQYF
NA	TRBV29-1	13	few	TRBJ2-3	TGCAGCGTTACGGGCCCGAGCACAGATACGCAGTATTTT	CSVTGPSTDTQYF
NA	TRBV20-1	13	NA	TRBJ1-2	TGCAGTGCTAGAATACACAGTTCCCTTGGCTACACCTTC	CSARIHSSLGYTF
NA	TRBV7-2	17	NA	TRBJ1-6	TGTGCCAGCAGCACCCCGGGACATGGGGGCGAGGGTTCACCCCTCCACTTT	CASSTPGHGGEGSPLHF
NA	TRBV6-2/TRBV6-3	16	few	TRBJ2-7	TGTGCCAGCAGTTATTTTACGGTAGAAGCCCCCTACGAGCAGTACTTC	CASSYFTVEAPYEQYF
TRBD1	TRBV18	16	few	TRBJ2-5	TGTGCCAGCTCACCTGATACAGGGGGCGAGAAGGAGACCCAGTACTTC	CASSPDTGGEKETQYF
TRBD2	TRBV10-3	15	NA	TRBJ2-3	TGTGCCATCAGTGTCGCGGGAGGCAGCTCAGATACGCAGTATTTT	CAISVAGGSSDTQYF
NA	TRBV6-1	13	few	TRBJ2-7	TGTGCCACCGGGGGACAAAAAAACTACGAGCAGTACTTC	CATGGQKNYEQYF
TRBD1	TRBV2	13	few	TRBJ1-4	TGTGCCAGTGACAGGGTGGCTAATGAAAAACTGTTTTTT	CASDRVANEKLFF
TRBD2	TRBV2	14	NA	TRBJ2-5	TGTGCCAGCAAGCCCGGGACTAGCGTGGAGACCCAGTACTTC	CASKPGTSVETQYF
NA	TRBV9	15	NA	TRBJ2-6	TGTGCCAGCAGCGTAGCCGGGGCTGGGGCCAACGTCCTGACTTTC	CASSVAGAGANVLTF
TRBD1	TRBV4-2	16	NA	TRBJ2-7	TGTGCCAGCAGCCAAGATCTGACAGGGGGCTCCTACGAGCAGTACTTC	CASSQDLTGGSYEQYF
NA	TRBV7-2	14	few	TRBJ2-7	TGTGCCAGCAGCCCCTTGGGTGCCTCCTACGAGCAGTACTTC	CASSPLGASYEQYF
TRBD2	TRBV20-1	14	NA	TRBJ2-1	TGCAGTGCTAGACCCAGCGGGGTCGACAATGACCAGTTCTTC	CSARPSGVDNDQFF
TRBD1	TRBV5-6	14	NA	TRBJ2-2	TGTGCCAGCAGACGGACAGGGGGGGCCGGGGAGCTGTTTTTT	CASRRTGGAGELFF
NA	TRBV9	14	few	TRBJ1-4	TGTGCCAGCAGCGTAGGGGGGTTACAAGAAAAACTGTTTTTT	CASSVGGLQEKLFF
NA	TRBV30	12	NA	TRBJ2-5	TGTGCCTGGAGTAGGGGTGGGGAGACCCAGTACTTC	CAWSRGGETQYF
NA	TRBV29-1	12	few	TRBJ2-7	TGCAGCGTTGACCTGGGGCACTACGAGCAGTACTTC	CSVDLGHYEQYF
NA	TRBV7-2	15	NA	TRBJ2-3	TGTGCCAGCAGCTTAGTGCGGCAGTCGGCAGATACGCAGTATTTT	CASSLVRQSADTQYF
NA	TRBV30	12	NA	TRBJ2-7	TGTGCCCGGAGTGGTTCCTCCTACGAGCAGTACTTC	CARSGSSYEQYF
TRBD2	TRBV11-2	13	NA	TRBJ2-3	TGTGCCAGCAGCGGACTAGCGGGAGGAAGGGAGTATTTT	CASSGLAGGREYF
TRBD2	TRBV20-1	15	NA	TRBJ2-1	TGCAGTGCTATCTCCGGGACTAGGTCCTACAATGAGCGGTTCTTC	CSAISGTRSYNERFF
NA	TRBV12-3/TRBV12-4	12	few	TRBJ2-7	TGTGCCAGCAGTTCTGACTTTTGGGAGCAGTACTTC	CASSSDFWEQYF
NA	TRBV6-2/TRBV6-3	14	few	TRBJ2-4	TGTGCCAGCCAGAACCCCGGGACGCCAAACATTCAGTACTTC	CASQNPGTPNIQYF